This TCR beta chain was obtained from a study of CD8+ T cells in alopecia areata. Across the whole study: Scoring of severity for treated patients was based on percentage of affected scalp area.

In regard to this clone: Its antigen is still unknown.

Treatment in this sample: oral pan-JAK inhibitor, 5-10 mg twice daily. Regarding the study as a whole: Sharing of TCR sequences between patients (possibly for HLA-related reasons) was less clear than in mice. Normal scalp had lower clonality than lesional scalp, with alopecia totalis/universalis lesions showing this most strongly. Tofacitinib delivered significant drops in scalp clonality and in expanded CD8+ clones among the top 100.

RNA was isolated and reverse transcribed to cDNA, the sequencing template. The protocol was immunoSEQ multiplex PCR, while the TCRdb copy is restricted to in-frame clones and leaves out a portion. The sample has some 170,000 clones, less than 75% seen once. Sequenced material: CD4+ T cells sorted from blood, taken at approximately week 61, from a patient treated with tofacitinib. The sequence was collected from a human donor with alopecia areata.

This CDR3 reads CASSLRTGNGYTF. DNA of the CDR3: TGTGCCAGCAGCTTGAGGACAGGCAATGGCTACACCTTC. The rearrangement joins TRBV5-6 to TRBJ1-2; 7 nucleotides agree with TRBD1. The junction had 3 bases not matched to a gene; V was cut back by 1 base and J by 6 bases. CDR3 length equals 13 residues. Germline V gene sequence: CDR1 SGHDT, CDR2 YYEEEE. Filled out from reference TRBV5-6 and TRBJ1-2, the complete variable domain reads DAGVTQSPTHLIKTRGQQVTLRCSPKSGHDTVSWYQQALGQGPQFIFQYYEEEERQRGNFPDRFSGHQFPNYSSELNVNALLLGDSALYLCASSLRTGNGYTFGSGTRLTVV.